This paragraph reports one T cell receptor beta chain. Its target is unknown. These data are taken from a study of CD8+ T cells in alopecia areata. The treatment here: oral pan-JAK inhibitor, 5-10 mg twice daily. Alopecia areata patients had lesional scalp punch biopsies and peripheral blood taken from them. PBMC-derived CD4+ and CD8+ T cells were sorted. Study results and caveats: Whereas mice showed it more clearly, TCR sharing across patients was murkier, possibly because of HLA.

Reverse transcription of extracted RNA yielded cDNA, which provided the sequencing template. The table came from immunoSEQ multiplex PCR; TCRdb's copy has only in-frame clones and leaves some out. Seen here are approximately 210,000 clones, over 40% observed once, and the top ten hold roughly 2.6%. The sequencing here drew on CD4+ T cells sorted from blood, taken around week 36, from a patient treated with tofacitinib. The clonotype originates from a human donor with alopecia areata.

The CDR3 DNA reads as TGCAGTGCAGGGGTCTCCTACGAGCAGTACTTC. Its translation: CSAGVSYEQYF. V is TRBV20-1 and J is TRBJ2-7, with D maybe TRBD1 (5 bases). Germline values: CDR1 DFQATT, CDR2 SNEGSKA (reference sequence). V was trimmed by 6 bases and J by 0 bases, leaving 6 bases between them. The length of the CDR3 is 11 residues.